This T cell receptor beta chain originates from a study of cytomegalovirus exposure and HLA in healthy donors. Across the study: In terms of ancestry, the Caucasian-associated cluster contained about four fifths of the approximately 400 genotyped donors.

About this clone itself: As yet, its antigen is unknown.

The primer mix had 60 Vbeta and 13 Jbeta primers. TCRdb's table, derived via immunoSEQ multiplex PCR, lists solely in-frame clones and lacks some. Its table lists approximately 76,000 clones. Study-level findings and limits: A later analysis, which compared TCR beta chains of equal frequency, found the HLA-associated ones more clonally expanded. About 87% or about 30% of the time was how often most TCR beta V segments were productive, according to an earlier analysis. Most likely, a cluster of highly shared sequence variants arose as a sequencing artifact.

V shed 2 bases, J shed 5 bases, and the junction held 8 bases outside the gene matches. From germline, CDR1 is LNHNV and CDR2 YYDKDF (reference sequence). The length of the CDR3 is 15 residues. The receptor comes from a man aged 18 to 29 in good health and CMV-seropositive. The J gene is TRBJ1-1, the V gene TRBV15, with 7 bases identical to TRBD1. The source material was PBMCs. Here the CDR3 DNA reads TGTGCCACCAGCAGATCTACAGGGGTAGGGACTGAAGCTTTCTTT. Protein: CATSRSTGVGTEAFF. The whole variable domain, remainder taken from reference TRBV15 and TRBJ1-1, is DAMVIQNPRYQVTQFGKPVTLSCSQTLNHNVMYWYQQKSSQAPKLLFHYYDKDFNNEADTPDNFQSRRPNTSFCFLDIRSPGLGDTAMYLCATSRSTGVGTEAFFGQGTRLTVV.